The present T cell receptor (beta chain) was sequenced within a study of blood T cell repertoires in COVID-19. Trimming removed 1 base at V and 2 bases at J, with 7 bases between. The CDR3 consists of 13 residues. Germline V gives CDR1 SGHRS, CDR2 YFSETQ. Profiled with immunoSEQ multiplex PCR; TCRdb holds only in-frame clones, not every one. The sample has roughly 63,000 clones; around 85% are singletons. The sequence was collected from a human donor in a cohort sampled during active COVID-19. The chain employs TRBV5-1 and TRBJ2-7; no firm D call. The sequenced material came from peripheral blood. The CDR3 protein is CASSLNYAYEQYF. CDR3 coding DNA: TGCGCCAGCAGCTTGAACTATGCCTACGAGCAGTACTTC.